A selection of T cell receptor beta chains follows, all from one sample in a study of blood T cell repertoires in COVID-19. Sequenced by immunoSEQ multiplex PCR; TCRdb stores in-frame clones only, minus some. The data show some 310,000 clones, 90% seen once. Sequenced sample: peripheral blood. The receptors were gathered from a middle-aged woman with COVID-19, enrolled during active disease. CDR3s include the opening cysteine and the closing phenylalanine or tryptophan. A D gene is named only where the DNA matches it firmly. Some rows mark clone size as missing; the rest say once, few, many or name a class of expanded clone.

abundance	d_gene	v_gene	j_gene	CDR3nt	CDR3aa
NA	TRBD2	TRBV4-1	TRBJ2-1	TGCGCCAGCAGCCAACCGCAGCGGGAGGGGTCCTACAATGAGCAGTTCTTC	CASSQPQREGSYNEQFF
NA	TRBD1	TRBV28	TRBJ1-2	TGTGCCAGCAGTTTATCCGGGACAGGGGGCGGCTATGGCTACACCTTC	CASSLSGTGGGYGYTF
NA	NA	TRBV2	TRBJ2-4	TGTGCCATCAGATTGACACTTCTAGCCAAAAACATTCAGTACTTC	CAIRLTLLAKNIQYF
NA	TRBD1	TRBV4-3	TRBJ2-7	TGCGCCAGCAGCCAAGGGGTCGATCAGACAGGGGGCTGGGAGCAGTACTTC	CASSQGVDQTGGWEQYF
NA	NA	TRBV28	TRBJ1-2	TGTGCCAGCAATCTGGGCGCTAACTATGGCTACACCTTC	CASNLGANYGYTF
NA	NA	TRBV7-9	TRBJ1-4	TGTGCCAGCAGCGCTACTCCGGAGTACCTTGAAAAACTGTTTTTT	CASSATPEYLEKLFF
NA	TRBD1	TRBV2	TRBJ2-4	TGTGCCAGCAGTCCCGACAGGGGCGTCATTCAGTACTTC	CASSPDRGVIQYF
NA	NA	TRBV5-1	TRBJ2-5	TGCGCCAGCAGCTTGACAGGGACGTCACGAGAGACCCAGTACTTC	CASSLTGTSRETQYF
NA	TRBD2	TRBV7-3	TRBJ2-1	TGTGCCAGCAGCCCGGGCGGGGGACTCTCCTACAATGAGCAGTTCTTC	CASSPGGGLSYNEQFF
NA	TRBD1	TRBV2	TRBJ1-1	TGTGCCAGCAGGAACAGGGGGAACACTGAAGCTTTCTTT	CASRNRGNTEAFF
NA	NA	TRBV5-8	TRBJ1-3	TGTGCCAGCAGTCGCCACTTCAAGGGCGGACAGACCTCTGGAAACACCATATATTTT	CASSRHFKGGQTSGNTIYF
NA	NA	TRBV19	TRBJ2-2	TGTGCCAGTAGTAGCGGAGCTAACACCGGGGAGCTGTTTTTT	CASSSGANTGELFF
once	TRBD2	TRBV4-1	TRBJ2-1	TGCGCCAGCAGCCTGATTCCACTAGCGGGTGTCTACAATGAGCAGTTCTTC	CASSLIPLAGVYNEQFF
NA	NA	TRBV10-3	TRBJ2-7	TGTGCCATCAGTGAGGGGGGGAACGGGCCCGGTGAGCAGTACTTC	CAISEGGNGPGEQYF
once	NA	TRBV18	TRBJ1-1	TGTGCCAGCTCACCAATAGTGAACACTGAAGCTTTCTTT	CASSPIVNTEAFF
NA	NA	TRBV19	TRBJ2-1	TGTGCCAGTAGCCAGGGACTCCCTGGCAACAATGAGCAGTTCTTC	CASSQGLPGNNEQFF
NA	NA	TRBV2	TRBJ1-5	TGTGCCAGCAGTGAAGTTGGGGGGGACCAGCCCCAGCATTTT	CASSEVGGDQPQHF
once	TRBD1	TRBV15	TRBJ2-5	TGTGCCACCAGCAGAGAAAAGACGACAGGGGTCGGCATTCAAGAGACCCAGTACTTC	CATSREKTTGVGIQETQYF
NA	NA	TRBV24-1	TRBJ2-1	TGTGCCACCAGCCTAGCAAAAAATGAGCAGTTCTTC	CATSLAKNEQFF
NA	NA	TRBV5-6	TRBJ1-5	TGTGCCAGCAGTCTACGGGGAGGGCGCGATCAGCCCCAGCATTTT	CASSLRGGRDQPQHF
NA	TRBD1	TRBV5-5	TRBJ1-2	TGTGCCAGCAGCTCAGCCCCCGGGACAGCTTATGGCTACACCTTC	CASSSAPGTAYGYTF
NA	NA	TRBV7-2	TRBJ1-1	TGTGCCAGCAGCTTACAGGGGTCGAACACTGAAGCTTTCTTT	CASSLQGSNTEAFF
NA	NA	TRBV27	TRBJ1-1	TGTGCCAGCAGTTTAGGGTCCAGGGGAGTAGCTTTCTTT	CASSLGSRGVAFF
NA	NA	TRBV19	TRBJ1-2	TGTGCCAGTAGGGAACAGGCGAATGGCTACACCTTC	CASREQANGYTF
NA	TRBD1	TRBV6-2/TRBV6-3	TRBJ1-2	TGTGCCAGCAGCCTCACAGGGGTCGGAGGTGGCTACACCTTC	CASSLTGVGGGYTF
NA	NA	TRBV9	TRBJ1-2	TGTGCCAGCAGCGTAGTTGGGGGGGCCAACTATGGCTACACCTTC	CASSVVGGANYGYTF
NA	NA	TRBV28	TRBJ1-2	TGTGCCAGCAGTGGGGTTGCGGGGACCTATGGCTACACCTTC	CASSGVAGTYGYTF
NA	NA	TRBV9	TRBJ1-1	TGTGCCAGCAGCTCCAGGGCCCAGAACACTGAAGCTTTCTTT	CASSSRAQNTEAFF
NA	TRBD1	TRBV9	TRBJ1-6	TGTGCCAGCAGCGGAGACGGGACAGTATATTCACCCCTCCACTTT	CASSGDGTVYSPLHF
NA	TRBD1	TRBV11-2	TRBJ1-6	TGTGCCAGCAGCCTAGGCATGACAGGGGGGTCCTATAATTCACCCCTCCACTTT	CASSLGMTGGSYNSPLHF
NA	NA	TRBV7-8	TRBJ1-1	TGTGCCAGCAGCCCTGCTAAGGCGGGCACTGAAGCTTTCTTT	CASSPAKAGTEAFF
NA	NA	TRBV6-2/TRBV6-3	TRBJ1-5	TGTGCCAGCAGTTACTCGAACCGGGAGTTAGGCAATCAGCCCCAGCATTTT	CASSYSNRELGNQPQHF
NA	NA	TRBV28	TRBJ2-1	TGTGCCAGCAGTCATAATGGAGGGCTAACCGGTAATGAGCAGTTCTTC	CASSHNGGLTGNEQFF
NA	TRBD2	TRBV5-1	TRBJ2-1	TGCGCCAGCAGCTTGGATGCGGGGGGCGATGAGCAGTTCTTC	CASSLDAGGDEQFF
NA	NA	TRBV6-1	TRBJ2-2	TGTGCCAGCAGTGAAGCCCCGGGTGCGGCCGGGGAGCTGTTTTTT	CASSEAPGAAGELFF
NA	NA	TRBV5-5	TRBJ1-1	TGTGCCAGCAGCTCGGGTGGGGGGGACACTGAAGCTTTCTTT	CASSSGGGDTEAFF
NA	TRBD1	TRBV6-5	TRBJ1-1	TGTGCCAGCACTTTGGACAGGTTGAACACTGAAGCTTTCTTT	CASTLDRLNTEAFF
NA	NA	TRBV24-1	TRBJ1-1	TGTGCCACCAGTGATCCCAAAGGTGGGCAGGCTGAAGCTTTCTTT	CATSDPKGGQAEAFF
NA	TRBD1	TRBV6-5	TRBJ1-6	TGTGCCAGCAGTTACTCGAGGGACAGCCTAAATTCACCCCTCCACTTT	CASSYSRDSLNSPLHF
NA	TRBD1	TRBV7-2	TRBJ1-2	TGTGCCAGCAGCCCCCCAGGGACAGGAAGGAGCTATGGCTACACCTTC	CASSPPGTGRSYGYTF
NA	NA	TRBV4-1	TRBJ1-2	TGCGCCAGCAGCCAAGTAGGACATGCTGATGGCTACACCTTC	CASSQVGHADGYTF
once	TRBD1	TRBV27	TRBJ2-5	TGTGCCAGCAGCCAGAGGACAGGGGGTGATGTATGGAGAGAGACCCAGTACTTC	CASSQRTGGDVWRETQYF
NA	NA	TRBV7-9	TRBJ2-6	TGTGCCAGCAGCTCCCGAGCGGCCAACGTCCTGACTTTC	CASSSRAANVLTF
NA	NA	TRBV5-1	TRBJ2-2	TGCGCCAGCAGCCCGCTACCGACTGACCCAACCGGGGAGCTGTTTTTT	CASSPLPTDPTGELFF
NA	NA	TRBV28	TRBJ1-1	TGTGCCAGCAGTTTTGAGAGGTTGAGGAACACTGAAGCTTTCTTT	CASSFERLRNTEAFF
once	NA	TRBV6-5	TRBJ2-1	TGTGCCAGCAGTCGTGGGCCGAGCTCCTACAATGAGCAGTTCTTC	CASSRGPSSYNEQFF
NA	NA	TRBV29-1	TRBJ1-1	TGCAGCGTTGATTTAGATTTGAACACTGAAGCTTTCTTT	CSVDLDLNTEAFF
NA	TRBD2	TRBV4-1	TRBJ2-3	TGCGCCAGCAGCACCTTGGGACTAGCGGGAGTAGGGACAGATACGCAGTATTTT	CASSTLGLAGVGTDTQYF
NA	NA	TRBV5-6	TRBJ1-1	TGTGCCAGCAGCTTGGACAGGGTGGCCACTGAAGCTTTCTTT	CASSLDRVATEAFF
NA	NA	TRBV21-1	TRBJ1-3	TGTGCCAGCAGCAGTAATTCCCGGGACAGGGGTAGAAACACCATATATTTT	CASSSNSRDRGRNTIYF
NA	TRBD2	TRBV7-2	TRBJ2-1	TGTGCCAGCAGCCCACCGGGACTAGCGGTTTTCAATGAGCAGTTCTTC	CASSPPGLAVFNEQFF
once	TRBD1	TRBV6-2/TRBV6-3	TRBJ2-1	TGTGCCAGCAGCCCGATTAACAGGGGGAATGAGCAGTTCTTC	CASSPINRGNEQFF
once	NA	TRBV6-4	TRBJ1-2	TGTGCCGCCACCAGGGCGGATGGCTACACCTTC	CAATRADGYTF
many	NA	TRBV7-2	TRBJ1-5	TGTGCCAGCAGCTTAGTGACAAAGGCAAATCAGCCCCAGCATTTT	CASSLVTKANQPQHF
NA	NA	TRBV27	TRBJ1-6	TGTGCCAGCAGTTTCGACAGGCGCTACTCCAGCTCCTATAATTCACCCCTCCACTTT	CASSFDRRYSSSYNSPLHF